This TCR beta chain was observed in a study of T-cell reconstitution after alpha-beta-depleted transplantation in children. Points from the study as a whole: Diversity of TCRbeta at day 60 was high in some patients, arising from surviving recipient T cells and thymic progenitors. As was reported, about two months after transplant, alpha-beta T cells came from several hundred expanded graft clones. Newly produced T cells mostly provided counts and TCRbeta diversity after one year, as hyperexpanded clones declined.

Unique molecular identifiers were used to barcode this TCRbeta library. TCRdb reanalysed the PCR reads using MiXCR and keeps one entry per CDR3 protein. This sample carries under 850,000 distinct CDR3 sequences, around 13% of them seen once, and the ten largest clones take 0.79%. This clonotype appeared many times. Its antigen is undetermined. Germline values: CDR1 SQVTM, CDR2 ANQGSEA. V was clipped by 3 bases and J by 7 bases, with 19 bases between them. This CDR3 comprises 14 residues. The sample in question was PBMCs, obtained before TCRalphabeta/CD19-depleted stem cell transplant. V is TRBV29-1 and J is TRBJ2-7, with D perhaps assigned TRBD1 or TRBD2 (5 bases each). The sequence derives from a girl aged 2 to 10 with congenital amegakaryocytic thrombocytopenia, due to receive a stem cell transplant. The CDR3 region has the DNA TGCAGCGTTGAGAGCGCCAGGGTAGGAGGAGAGCAGTACTTC. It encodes CSVESARVGGEQYF.